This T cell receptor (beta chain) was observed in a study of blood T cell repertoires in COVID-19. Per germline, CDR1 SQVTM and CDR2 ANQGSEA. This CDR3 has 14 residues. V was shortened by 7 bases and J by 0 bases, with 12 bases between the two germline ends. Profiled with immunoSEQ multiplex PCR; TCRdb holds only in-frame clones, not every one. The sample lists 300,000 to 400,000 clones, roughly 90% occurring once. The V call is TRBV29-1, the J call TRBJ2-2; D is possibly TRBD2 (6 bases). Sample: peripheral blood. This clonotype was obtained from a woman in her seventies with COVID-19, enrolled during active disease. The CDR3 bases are TGCAGCGCCGGGTGGGGGGCGAACACCGGGGAGCTGTTTTTT. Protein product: CSAGWGANTGELFF.